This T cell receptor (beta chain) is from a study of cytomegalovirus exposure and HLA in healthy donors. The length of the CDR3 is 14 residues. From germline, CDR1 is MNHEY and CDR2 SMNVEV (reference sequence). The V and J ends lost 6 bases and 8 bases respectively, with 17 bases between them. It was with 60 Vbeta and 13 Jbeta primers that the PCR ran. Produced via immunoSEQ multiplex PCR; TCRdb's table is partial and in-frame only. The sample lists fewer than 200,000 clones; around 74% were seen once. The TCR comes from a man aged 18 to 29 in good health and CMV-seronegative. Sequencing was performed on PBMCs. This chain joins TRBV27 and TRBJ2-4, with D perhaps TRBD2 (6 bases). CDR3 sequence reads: CASRANSRRDIQYF. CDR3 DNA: TGTGCCAGCAGGGCAAACTCCCGGAGGGACATTCAGTACTTC.